This T cell receptor (beta chain) was identified during a study of blood T cell repertoires in COVID-19. About the research overall: Samples of COVID-19 (acute and convalescent) were obtained from the United States, Italy and Spain. The analysed material was cDNA or gDNA that came from T cells, B-cell-depleted T cells, or PBMCs.

Germline V gives CDR1 MDHEN, CDR2 SYDVKM. This CDR3 has 15 residues. The V gene end was trimmed by 11 bases and the J gene end by 2 bases; junction bases not matched to a gene: 9. Authors' data handling: Amplification from reference gene primers served as the basis for estimated nucleated cell counts. Sequencing used immunoSEQ multiplex PCR; TCRdb keeps in-frame clones, though not all of them. V and J calls plus clone size are reproduced from that table; the DNA served to infer D and trimming. The sample contains tens of thousands of clones, 90% of which appear only once. The chain uses TRBV28 and TRBJ2-6; 7 nucleotides match TRBD1. This TCR was recovered from a human donor in a cohort sampled during active COVID-19. The sample was peripheral blood. The CDR3 region has the DNA TGTGCCGCTCAGGGGGAAAAAGCTGGGGCCAACGTCCTGACTTTC. Amino acid sequence: CAAQGEKAGANVLTF.